The following is a T cell receptor (beta chain) sequence with its context. Its antigen has not been determined. There are no base qualities to consult, and no much larger clone falls within one base. The immunoSEQ v4 bias-controlled multiplex PCR assay, performed blinded to group allocation, was used to amplify TCR-beta CDR3 regions from genomic DNA. To estimate nucleated cell and T cell quantities per sample, reference gene primers were included together with the TCR-beta primers. Sequencing of the libraries was performed on an Illumina MiSeq with a 100-cycle paired-end protocol. The original pipeline was this. The immunoSEQ Analyzer software was used to calculate diversity and richness, with richness measured by iChao1 and clonality based on Pielou evenness and Shannon diversity (range 0-1, where higher values mean less diversity). CDR3 amino acid sequences with V/J genes were queried against VDJdb for CMV, EBV and influenza A specificities using confidence 3 and substitution 2. The Morisita-Horn index was used to measure TCR-beta amino acid clonotype overlap among the villitis of unknown etiology, infectious villitis and control repertoires. The immuneACCESS repertoire file appears here via TCRdb, limited to in-frame rearrangements. These files lack a portion of the clones; in checked studies, under half of the deficit traces to unresolved V genes, and the cause of the others is not known. The DNA gave D and trimming, while V, J and clone size come from that table. For this sample the table gives about 1,500 clones, of which approximately 82% were detected only once. About 13% of the sample is held by the ten biggest clonotypes.

The data originate from a study of T cells in placental villitis. Study-level background: The study tested an allograft-versus-infection hypothesis by comparing placental TCR-beta repertoires in villitis of unknown etiology, unaffected controls matched for gestational age, and infectious villitis.

Overall results and qualifications from the work: In villitis of unknown etiology, the expanded clones were mostly private to each individual placenta, which suggests that there was no single initiating antigen. Sequencing bulk tissue could not tell helper, regulatory or cytotoxic T cells apart, could not separate maternal from fetal T cells, and left out gamma-delta receptors. Higher clonality was observed in villitis of unknown etiology placentae than in controls (median approximately 0.052 versus 0.0054, p=0.0025), a finding indicative of clonal expansion. Higher CMV-specific clone frequencies were found in infectious CMV cases than in villitis of unknown etiology (around 0.011 vs 0.00091), and no difference in CMV-specific clone frequencies was seen between villitis of unknown etiology and controls. Because the paraffin blocks included small amounts of decidua, some of the captured T cells, particularly in controls, may have been decidual rather than villous infiltrates.

From a lookup of the germline V gene, CDR1 and CDR2 are MDHEN and SYDVKM. V trim: 3 bases; J trim: 0 bases; unmatched bases: 5. Inclusive of the bounding cysteine and phenylalanine, the CDR3 is 15 residues long. Just CDR3 DNA is preserved here, 45 bases in frame from base 1. Using the Amsterdam Criteria, researchers selected roughly 9 placentae that carried a pathological diagnosis of high-grade villitis of unknown etiology. Mothers with villitis of unknown etiology had significantly higher gravidity and parity and more prior miscarriages than control and infectious villitis groups. Placentae were collected after delivery and underwent gross and histological evaluation before archival tissue selection. Five 10-micron scrolls were cut from each FFPE block, and DNA was isolated using the AllPrep DNA/RNA FFPE Tissue kit. NanoDrop was used to check DNA concentration and purity, while a Bioanalyzer was used to assess RNA quality.

This clonotype was sampled from a human patient with villitis of unknown etiology; the placental T cells may come from both mother and fetus. The chain is made from TRBV28 and TRBJ2-7; 7 central nucleotides agree with TRBD1. Sequencing was done on a sample of placental tissue containing maternal and fetal cells. The DNA sequence is given as TGTGCCAGCAGTTTTAGGGACAGACTCTCCTACGAGCAGTACTTC. This codes for CASSFRDRLSYEQYF.